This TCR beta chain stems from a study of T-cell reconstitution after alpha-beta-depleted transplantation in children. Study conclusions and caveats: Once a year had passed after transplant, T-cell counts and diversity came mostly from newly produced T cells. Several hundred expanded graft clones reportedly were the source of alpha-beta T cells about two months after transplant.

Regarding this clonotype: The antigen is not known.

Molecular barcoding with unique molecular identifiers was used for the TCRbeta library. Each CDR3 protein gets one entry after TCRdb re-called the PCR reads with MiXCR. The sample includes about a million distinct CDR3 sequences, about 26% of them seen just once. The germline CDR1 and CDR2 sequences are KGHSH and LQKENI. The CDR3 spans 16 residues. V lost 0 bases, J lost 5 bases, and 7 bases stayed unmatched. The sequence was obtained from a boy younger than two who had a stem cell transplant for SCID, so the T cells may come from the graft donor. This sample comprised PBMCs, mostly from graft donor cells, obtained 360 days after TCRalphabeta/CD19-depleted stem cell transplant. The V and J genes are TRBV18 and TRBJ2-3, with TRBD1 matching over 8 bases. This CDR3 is CASSPPSRGRGDTQYF. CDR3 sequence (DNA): TGTGCCAGCTCACCACCGTCCAGGGGGCGAGGAGATACGCAGTATTTT.